This T cell receptor (beta chain) derives from a study of T cells in Graves' hyperthyroidism and ophthalmopathy. Authors of the study amplified TCR beta CDR3 regions from RNA transcripts. HTBI primers were employed in a first-round RT-PCR of the TCR CDR3. TCRdb processed the multiplex PCR reads anew with MiXCR; each CDR3 protein has one entry. This table has around 490,000 distinct CDR3 sequences, less than 20% appearing once. Only a few counts were recorded for this clonotype. In making diagnoses, clinical symptoms, serum thyroxine and TRAb, thyroid ultrasound and orbital computed tomography were all used. Trimming shortened V by 6 bases and J by 2 bases, and 7 bases separated the two germline ends. The germline CDR1 and CDR2 sequences are SNHLY and FYNNEI. The CDR3 extends over 12 amino acids.

The sequenced sample consisted of blood. The chain recombines TRBV2 with TRBJ2-5; D perhaps matches TRBD2 (5 bases). This receptor was taken from a man aged 40-49 years with Graves' ophthalmopathy. The CDR3 DNA reads TGTGCCAGCAGGCGACTACAAGAGACCCAGTACTTC. Translated, it gives CASRRLQETQYF.